This T cell receptor beta chain was documented in a study of T cells in Graves' hyperthyroidism and ophthalmopathy. General study points: Most thyroid clonotypes expanded above 0.001 appeared in blood too. Using 13 V-J features, a model discriminated ophthalmopathy from stable hyperthyroidism. Ophthalmopathy, which appeared later, was predicted by the model a median 6.5 months before onset.

Patients were excluded because of uncontrolled infection, other autoimmune disease, pregnancy or lactation. To note about this clonotype: Its cognate antigen is unknown.

Researchers took RNA transcripts and amplified the TCR beta CDR3 regions from them. A set of HTBI primers served as the primers for a first-round RT-PCR of the TCR CDR3. TCRdb re-called the multiplex PCR reads with MiXCR, one entry per CDR3 protein. The sample includes fewer than 650,000 distinct CDR3 sequences, approximately 49% of them seen just once. The specimen sequenced was peripheral blood or thyroid tissue (not recorded which). The source is an adult woman with Graves' disease, either hyperthyroidism or ophthalmopathy (not recorded which).

The CDR3 protein is CATERREETQYF. CDR3 coding DNA: TGTGCCACCGAGCGCAGGGAAGAGACCCAGTACTTC. The chain employs TRBV10-3 and TRBJ2-5; D is perhaps TRBD1 (5 bases). V lost 10 bases and J 3 bases, leaving 12 bases between the germline ends. In germline, CDR1 is ENHRY, CDR2 SYGVKD. The CDR3 length is 12 residues.